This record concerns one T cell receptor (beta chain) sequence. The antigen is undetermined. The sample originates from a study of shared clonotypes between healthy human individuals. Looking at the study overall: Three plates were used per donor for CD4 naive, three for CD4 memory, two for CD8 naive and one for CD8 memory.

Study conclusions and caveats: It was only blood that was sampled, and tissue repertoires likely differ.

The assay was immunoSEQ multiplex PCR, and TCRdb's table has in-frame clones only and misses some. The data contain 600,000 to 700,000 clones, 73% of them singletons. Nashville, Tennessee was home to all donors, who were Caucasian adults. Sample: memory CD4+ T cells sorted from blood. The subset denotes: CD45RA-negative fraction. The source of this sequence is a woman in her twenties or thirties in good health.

CDR3 bases: TGTGCCTGGAGTGCCATATTAAACGGACAGGGGGCTGAAGCTTTCTTT. This encodes CAWSAILNGQGAEAFF. This chain uses TRBV30 with TRBJ1-1, with 10 bases that match TRBD1. The CDR3 is 16 residues long. With V trimmed by 1 base and J by 6 bases, 11 bases remained unmatched. The V gene's germline CDR1 is GTSNPN and CDR2 SVGIG (reference sequence).